These T cell receptor beta chains were read from a single sample in a study of T-cell memory formation after mild COVID-19. MiXCR was run by TCRdb on the 5' RACE reads, yielding one entry per CDR3 protein. The sample includes around 300,000 distinct CDR3 sequences, over 11% of them seen just once. Source material: PBMCs or a T cell subset sorted from them (not recorded which). These receptors originate from a man younger than 30 who had mild COVID-19 (a few samples of this study predate the infection). Cell type and time point are not known. CDR3s leave out the opening cysteine and the closing phenylalanine or tryptophan. The order of the fields is V gene, clone size, J gene, D gene, CDR3 protein. The D gene is left open where the match is weak. Expanded clones get a size class; other rows say once, few or many, or leave the size out.

>TRBV20-1|few|TRBJ1-6|TRBD1
SARQGSSPLH
>TRBV20-1|many|TRBJ2-1|NA
SATRAGDHNEQF
>TRBV7-2|few|TRBJ2-1|NA
ASSLRRGGVRNEQF
>TRBV28|few|TRBJ2-3|NA
ASRPPGDTQY
>TRBV12-3/TRBV12-4|NA|TRBJ1-2|NA
ASSFDGLVGYT
>TRBV14|few|TRBJ2-6|NA
ASSPVAFSGANVLT
>TRBV15|NA|TRBJ2-3|NA
ATSGGGWDTQY
>TRBV9|few|TRBJ2-3|NA
ASSVASRRRADTQY
>TRBV7-3|NA|TRBJ1-6|NA
ASSPGTGLGDSPLH
>TRBV5-1|few|TRBJ2-7|NA
ASSPKPGQYEQY
>TRBV6-5|NA|TRBJ2-7|TRBD2
ASSYTGTSAYEQY
>TRBV28|many|TRBJ2-5|TRBD2
ASSSPTSGVVEETQY
>TRBV7-8|few|TRBJ1-6|NA
ASSFQVSANSPLH
>TRBV5-1|many|TRBJ2-1|NA
ASSLGNVDSVSNEQF
>TRBV28|many|TRBJ2-3|NA
ATGTSLRDTQY
>TRBV7-9|NA|TRBJ2-3|TRBD1
ASSRTGSATDTQY
>TRBV20-1|NA|TRBJ2-5|TRBD2
SAVSGGALETQY
>TRBV27|NA|TRBJ1-1|NA
ASSLLFETDEAF
>TRBV7-9|once|TRBJ2-1|TRBD2
ASSWGTSGSNEQF
>TRBV4-1|many|TRBJ2-5|NA
ASSAWVAGETQY
>TRBV6-5|NA|TRBJ2-5|TRBD2
ASSYDLAGDLETQY
>TRBV7-9|few|TRBJ2-3|NA
ASSRGGHRNTDTQY
>TRBV5-5|NA|TRBJ2-2|TRBD2
ASSSLAGGPTGELF
>TRBV11-2|few|TRBJ2-2|TRBD1
ASSVTGGTGELF
>TRBV27|NA|TRBJ1-6|TRBD1
ASSLLAVGQPNSPLH
>TRBV5-1|NA|TRBJ1-1|TRBD1
ASSLANRGTEAF
>TRBV2|NA|TRBJ2-5|TRBD2
ASRYGLAGGRGETQY
>TRBV7-6|NA|TRBJ2-5|NA
ASGYRVGETQY
>TRBV30|NA|TRBJ2-2|NA
AWSVAAGELF